A single sample gave rise to the 32 T cell receptor beta chains below, sequenced in a study of tumor T cells in aggressive B-cell lymphoma. This table comes from immunoSEQ multiplex PCR, and its TCRdb copy is limited to in-frame clones, with some not included. Among a few thousand clones listed, approximately 93% were seen once. Sequencing was carried out using tumor tissue. The receptors stem from an adult with diffuse large B cell lymphoma.

The chain joins TRBV9 to TRBJ2-1; TRBD1 matches at 11 bases. The V gene's germline CDR1 is SGDLS and CDR2 YYNGEE. This CDR3 region has 14 residues. The ends lost 2 bases at V and 9 bases at J; junction bases unmatched: 4. The CDR3 DNA reads as TGTGCCAGCAGCGTCTTGGGGACAGGGGGTGAGCAGTTCTTC. This gives the protein CASSVLGTGGEQFF.

This chain connects TRBV7-3 to TRBJ2-2, with TRBD2 matching 7 bases. V was clipped by 7 bases and J by 4 bases; unmatched bases: 6. The CDR3 totals 14 residues. Germline-derived CDR1 and CDR2 are SGHTA and FQGTGA. The CDR3: CASTPTSVTGELFF. DNA for the CDR3: TGTGCCAGCACCCCCACTAGCGTCACCGGGGAGCTGTTTTTT. The full variable domain, completed using reference TRBV7-3 and TRBJ2-2, is GAGVSQTPSNKVTEKGKYVELRCDPISGHTALYWYRQSLGQGPEFLIYFQGTGAADDSGLPNDRFFAVRPEGSVSTLKIQRTERGDSAVYLCASTPTSVTGELFFGEGSRLTVL.

V is TRBV9 and J is TRBJ1-3; no clear D gene. V lost 3 bases and J lost 0, with 4 bases in between. The CDR3 runs to 13 residues. The germline V gene has CDR1 SGDLS and CDR2 YYNGEE. The CDR3 nucleotides read TGTGCCAGCAGCGCGAGCTCTGGAAACACCATATATTTT. It yields the protein CASSASSGNTIYF.

This rearrangement joins TRBV20-1 to TRBJ2-7; no definite D call. CDR3 length: 11 residues. Germline V gives CDR1 DFQATT, CDR2 SNEGSKA (reference sequence). V was cut by 3 bases and J by 3 bases, with 6 bases left in between. The CDR3 sequence: CSASSRYEQYF. In DNA, the CDR3 is TGCAGTGCTAGTTCGCGCTACGAGCAGTACTTC.

V is TRBV19 and J is TRBJ1-2; unclear D gene. Looked up from germline, CDR1 is LNHDA and CDR2 is SQIVND (reference sequence). The CDR3 spans 12 residues. Trimming shortened V by 3 bases and J by 8 bases, and 10 bases separated the two germline ends. The CDR3 DNA sequence: TGTGCCAGTAGTATTGGTGCGCGCGGCTACACCTTC. This gives the protein CASSIGARGYTF.

The rearrangement links TRBV30 to TRBJ2-7; TRBD2 might be the D (6 bases). This CDR3 contains 13 residues. The V gene's germline CDR1 is GTSNPN and CDR2 SVGIG (reference sequence). The V gene lost 4 bases and the J gene lost 2 bases, with 12 bases spanning the gap. This CDR3 is CAWNRRGPYEQYF. The CDR3 DNA is TGTGCCTGGAACCGGAGGGGACCCTACGAGCAGTACTTC. The full variable domain, in which reference TRBV30 and TRBJ2-7 provide the parts outside the CDR3, is SQTIHQWPATLVQPVGSPLSLECTVEGTSNPNLYWYRQAAGRGLQLLFYSVGIGQISSEVPQNLSASRPQDRQFILSSKKLLLSDSGFYLCAWNRRGPYEQYFGPGTRLTVT.

V gene TRBV29-1 combines with J gene TRBJ1-3; weak D call: TRBD1 (5 bases). CDR3 size: 14 residues. V was clipped by 7 bases and J by 1 base, with 14 bases between them. Germline V gene data show CDR1 as SQVTM and CDR2 as ANQGSEA. The CDR3 nucleotides read TGCAGCGCCAAACGGGGGGGATCTGGAAACACCATATATTTT. This translates into CSAKRGGSGNTIYF.

This clone came up a few times. This chain joins TRBV2 and TRBJ1-3; D is possibly TRBD1 (5 bases). Germline V lookup: CDR1 SNHLY, CDR2 FYNNEI. The CDR3 runs 16 residues. Deletions cut 1 base from V and 0 bases from J, with 10 bases between. This CDR3 is CASSEDSGFSGNTIYF. CDR3 nucleotides: TGTGCCAGCAGTGAAGATTCAGGGTTCTCTGGAAACACCATATATTTT.

This chain connects TRBV4-1 to TRBJ2-2, with D possibly being TRBD1 (5 bases). Deletions cut 4 bases from V and 6 bases from J, with 18 bases between. The CDR3 is 16 residues long. Germline V gene data show CDR1 as MGHRA and CDR2 as YSYEKL. The CDR3 loop is CASSPLRQGTSGELFF. Written as DNA, the CDR3 is TGCGCCAGCAGCCCCCTTCGCCAGGGAACTTCCGGGGAGCTGTTTTTT.

This chain connects TRBV5-6 to TRBJ2-1; no firm D call. CDR3 length equals 15 residues. Trimming left V 4 bases short and J 0 bases short, with 11 bases between. Germline V CDR1 and CDR2: SGHDT, YYEEEE. CDR3 sequence: CASSPYILSYNEQFF. CDR3 DNA: TGTGCCAGCAGCCCGTATATCCTCTCCTACAATGAGCAGTTCTTC.

V and J are TRBV13 and TRBJ1-2; D is unresolved. V dropped 2 bases and J dropped 8 bases, with 12 bases sitting between them. In germline, CDR1 is PRHDT, CDR2 FYEKMQ (reference sequence). This CDR3 region has 13 residues. CDR3 residues: CASSLYGVGGYTF. In DNA, the CDR3 is TGTGCCAGCAGCTTATACGGGGTGGGGGGCTACACCTTC.

The V and J genes are TRBV7-2 and TRBJ1-2; no clear D. The V and J ends lost 6 bases and 4 bases respectively, with 12 bases between them. The CDR3 has 13 residues. Germline values: CDR1 SGHTA, CDR2 FQGNSA. CDR3: CASRLTEGYGYTF. For the CDR3, the DNA is TGTGCCAGCAGACTAACGGAAGGCTATGGCTACACCTTC.

V usage is TRBV2 and J usage is TRBJ1-2; D is undetermined. Germline CDR1 reads SNHLY; CDR2 reads FYNNEI. Deletions cut 2 bases from V and 6 bases from J, with 16 bases between. The CDR3 covers 15 residues. For the CDR3, the DNA is TGTGCCAGCAGTGAATGGTTCGAGGGTATCGATGGCTACACCTTC. This translates into CASSEWFEGIDGYTF.

This sequence joins TRBV4-3 and TRBJ2-1; TRBD2 might be the D (5 bases). The V and J ends lost 2 bases and 7 bases respectively, with 15 bases between them. The CDR3 is 15 residues long. Germline CDR1 is LGHNA and CDR2 is YSLEER. The CDR3: CASSQTGEGGNEQFF. DNA for the CDR3: TGCGCCAGCAGCCAAACCGGAGAAGGCGGGAATGAGCAGTTCTTC.

Worth noting for this clone: One end of the junction is discordant with germline, which a read error may explain. V and J are TRBV4-3 and TRBJ2-1, with 8 bases that match TRBD1. In germline, CDR1 is LGHNA, CDR2 YSLEER. The CDR3 consists of 17 residues. The CDR3 loop reads CASSRIGTGGTGTEPVF. CDR3 coding DNA: TGCGCCAGCAGCCGGATCGGGACAGGAGGAACCGGGACGGAGCCCGTCTTC.

This clone showed up just once. The rearrangement links TRBV4-3 to TRBJ1-1; D not resolved. Germline V lookup: CDR1 LGHNA, CDR2 YSLEER. The CDR3 is made up of 14 amino acids. The V end was cut by 1 base, the J end by 2 bases, with 8 bases between. CDR3 region: CASSQARFNTEAFF. CDR3 sequence (DNA): TGCGCCAGCAGCCAAGCACGGTTTAACACTGAAGCTTTCTTT.

The rearrangement links TRBV4-3 to TRBJ1-1; 9 bases map to TRBD1. Germline assignment: CDR1 LGHNA and CDR2 YSLEER. This CDR3 comprises 15 residues. V shed 4 bases, J shed 4 bases, and the junction held 7 bases outside the gene matches. The CDR3 nucleotides read TGCGCCAGCAGCCTCGGGACAGGGCTGGGCACTGAAGCTTTCTTT. This sequence encodes CASSLGTGLGTEAFF.

This rearrangement joins TRBV9 to TRBJ1-1; D not resolved. Germline V CDR1 and CDR2: SGDLS, YYNGEE. V lost 0 bases and J lost 5, with 8 bases in between. The CDR3 has 13 amino acids. The CDR3 region is CASSVEGGTEAFF. The CDR3 nucleotides are TGTGCCAGCAGCGTAGAAGGAGGGACTGAAGCTTTCTTT.

V usage is TRBV11-1 and J usage is TRBJ2-1; 10 bases match TRBD2. The germline V gene has CDR1 SGHAT and CDR2 FQDESV (reference sequence). V dropped 5 bases and J dropped 8; count of bases not matched to a gene: 12. This CDR3 contains 16 residues. DNA of the CDR3: TGTGCCAGCAGCACACCTAACAGGCTAGCGGGAGATGAGCAGTTCTTC. Amino acids: CASSTPNRLAGDEQFF.

This rearrangement joins TRBV6-5 to TRBJ1-1; TRBD1 is a possible D gene (6 bases). Trimming left V 6 bases short and J 5 bases short, with 13 bases between. This CDR3 is 13 amino acids long. The germline gives CDR1 MNHEY, CDR2 SVGAGI. In DNA form, the CDR3 reads TGTGCCAGCAGCGAGTTCAGGGGAACTGAAGCTTTCTTT. Translated, it gives CASSEFRGTEAFF.

The chain joins TRBV27 to TRBJ1-2, with TRBD1 identical over 7 bases. The length of the CDR3 is 15 residues. The germline V gene encodes CDR1 MNHEY and CDR2 SMNVEV (reference sequence). V lost 6 bases, J lost 0 bases, and 7 bases stayed unmatched. The CDR3 spells CASSSLGTANYGYTF. Written as DNA, the CDR3 is TGTGCCAGCAGCTCCCTAGGGACAGCTAACTATGGCTACACCTTC.

In DNA form, the CDR3 reads TGTGCCAGCAGCGCCATATTGGGGGGCTCTGGGGCCAACGTCCTGACTTTC. This sequence encodes CASSAILGGSGANVLTF. The chain is built from TRBV9 and TRBJ2-6; D is possibly TRBD2 (6 bases). The CDR3 runs 17 residues. Trimming removed 3 bases from V and 0 bases from J, with 13 bases in between. The germline gives CDR1 SGDLS, CDR2 YYNGEE.

As DNA, the CDR3 is TGTGCCAGCAGTCCCTGGGGGGAGGGCGTCAATCAGCCCCAGCATTTT. Amino acid sequence: CASSPWGEGVNQPQHF. The chain employs TRBV28 and TRBJ1-5; a possible D gene is TRBD1 (5 bases). V was cut by 5 bases and J by 3 bases, with 17 bases left in between. The CDR3 contains 16 residues. Germline CDR1 and CDR2: MDHEN and SYDVKM.

This rearrangement joins TRBV5-1 to TRBJ2-5, with D perhaps matching TRBD2 (6 bases). Between the trimmed V and J ends, which lost 4 bases and 5 bases, there was a span of 9 bases. Germline CDR1 SGHRS, CDR2 YFSETQ. The CDR3 totals 12 residues. For the CDR3, the DNA is TGCGCCAGCAGCGGAGGGCTGGAGACCCAGTACTTC. Translating it yields CASSGGLETQYF.

The V gene is TRBV6-1, the J gene TRBJ2-3, with a possible D match to TRBD2 (5 bases). This CDR3 has 13 amino acids. The V and J ends lost 6 bases and 2 bases respectively, with 9 bases between them. Germline CDR1 is MNHNS and CDR2 is SASEGT. This CDR3 is CASSPSYTDTQYF. CDR3 nucleotides: TGTGCCAGCAGCCCTAGCTACACAGATACGCAGTATTTT.

This clone appeared once. The V gene is TRBV6-5, the J gene TRBJ1-1; D is uncertain. CDR3 length: 14 amino acids. V lost 2 bases and J 5 bases, leaving 12 bases between the germline ends. CDR1 is MNHEY and CDR2 is SVGAGI in the germline V gene. CDR3 coding DNA: TGTGCCAGCAGTTACATGAGCGGAGGAACTGAAGCTTTCTTT. This sequence encodes CASSYMSGGTEAFF.

The chain carries TRBV11-3 and TRBJ2-7; tentative D call: TRBD2 (6 bases). The CDR3 extends over 12 amino acids. Trimming pared 5 bases from V and 4 bases from J, leaving 9 bases between. CDR1 and CDR2 from the germline V gene are SGHNT and YENEEA. The chain's CDR3 is CASSPGGYEQYF. The CDR3 bases are TGTGCCAGCAGCCCCGGAGGGTACGAGCAGTACTTC.

This clone was recorded once. V usage is TRBV9 and J usage is TRBJ2-7; D is possibly TRBD2 (5 bases). The CDR3 runs 12 residues. CDR1 is SGDLS and CDR2 is YYNGEE in the germline V gene. The V end was cut by 7 bases, the J end by 6 bases, with 14 bases between. For the CDR3, the DNA is TGTGCCAGCTCAGAGGGTTTTGGCGAGCAGTACTTC. Translation: CASSEGFGEQYF.

This clone has a handful of counts. This chain links TRBV7-3 with TRBJ1-1; D remains ambiguous. V was shortened by 5 bases and J by 1 base, with 8 bases between the two germline ends. From germline, CDR1 is SGHTA and CDR2 FQGTGA. CDR3 length: 13 amino acids. CDR3 bases: TGTGCCAGCAGCCAACAGAGGAACACTGAAGCTTTCTTT. It is translated as CASSQQRNTEAFF.

J is TRBJ1-1 and V is TRBV5-1; TRBD1 matches at 7 bases. Losses at the gene ends were 0 bases for V and 4 bases for J; bases not matched to a gene: 3. Germline V gene data show CDR1 as SGHRS and CDR2 as YFSETQ. This CDR3 comprises 14 residues. The CDR3 spells CASSLGQGSTEAFF. CDR3 sequence (DNA): TGCGCCAGCAGCTTGGGACAGGGTTCCACTGAAGCTTTCTTT.

This chain uses TRBV27 with TRBJ2-7, with 8 bases fitting TRBD1. CDR3 length: 16 amino acids. Germline-derived CDR1 and CDR2 are MNHEY and SMNVEV (reference sequence). Trimming removed 4 bases from V and 2 bases from J; junction bases left unmatched: 10. CDR3 bases: TGTGCCAGCAGTTCCATACGCTCACAGGGGGCCTACGAGCAGTACTTC. Residues: CASSSIRSQGAYEQYF.

The chain joins TRBV18 to TRBJ2-6, with D perhaps matching TRBD1 (5 bases). CDR3 size: 16 residues. Germline V gives CDR1 KGHSH, CDR2 LQKENI. With 5 bases removed from V and 5 bases from J, the gap between germline ends came to 16 bases. Here the CDR3 DNA reads TGTGCCAGCTCATGCGCGAACAGGCACTGGGCCAACGTCCTGACTTTC. Protein: CASSCANRHWANVLTF.